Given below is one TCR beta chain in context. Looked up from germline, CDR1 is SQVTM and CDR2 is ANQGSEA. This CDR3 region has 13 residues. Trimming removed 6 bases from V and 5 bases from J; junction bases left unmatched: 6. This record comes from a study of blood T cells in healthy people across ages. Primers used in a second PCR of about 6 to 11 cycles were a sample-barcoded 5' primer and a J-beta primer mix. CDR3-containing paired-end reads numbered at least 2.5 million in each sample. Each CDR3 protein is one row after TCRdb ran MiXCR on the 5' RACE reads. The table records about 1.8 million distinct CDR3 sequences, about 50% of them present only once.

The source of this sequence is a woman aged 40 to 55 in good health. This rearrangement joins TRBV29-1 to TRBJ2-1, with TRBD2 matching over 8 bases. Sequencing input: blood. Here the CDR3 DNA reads TGCAGCGTGCGGGGGGTATACGACAATGAGCAGTTCTTC. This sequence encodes CSVRGVYDNEQFF.